Reported below is one T cell receptor beta chain. Method: immunoSEQ multiplex PCR; TCRdb's copy keeps in-frame clones and lacks some. This sample has 150,000 to 200,000 clones, with 85% to 95% found just once. This record belongs to a study of T cell responses to AZD1222 COVID-19 vaccine. The CDR3 totals 15 residues. Germline assignment: CDR1 SGHNT and CDR2 YYREEE (reference sequence). V was trimmed by 0 bases and J by 9 bases, leaving 13 bases between them. The clonotype was recovered from an adult in good health. The chain carries TRBV5-4 and TRBJ1-6; no clear D. The specimen comprised peripheral blood, sampled on day 0 of AZD1222 vaccination. In DNA, the CDR3 is TGTGCCAGCAGCTTGGATCCGGGTTTGGGTTCACCCCTCCACTTT. Translation gives CASSLDPGLGSPLHF.